The clone carrying this T cell receptor beta chain has more than one count but fewer than ten. The antigen is undetermined. This record comes from a study of T cells in Graves' hyperthyroidism and ophthalmopathy. Notes on the study in general: Most clonotypes expanded in thyroid above 0.001 were likewise present in blood.

What was amplified from RNA transcripts were TCR beta CDR3 regions. Carried out on the TCR CDR3, a first-round RT-PCR used the HTBI primer set. TCRdb itself ran the multiplex PCR reads through MiXCR, one entry per CDR3 protein. Here the sample spans 300,000 to 450,000 distinct CDR3 sequences, about a sixth being singletons. Exclusion criteria comprised uncontrolled infection, other autoimmune disease, pregnancy or lactation. The blood sample predates any ophthalmopathy symptoms, coming from first hyperthyroidism diagnosis. J lost 0 bases, V lost 4 bases, and 8 bases had no gene match. Germline CDR1 and CDR2: GTSNPN and SVGIG (reference sequence). The CDR3 is made up of 17 amino acids.

The source of this sequence is a woman aged 18-29 years with Graves' hyperthyroidism that later progressed to Graves' ophthalmopathy. The chain employs TRBV30 and TRBJ1-3; TRBD1 matches 11 bases. The sample consisted of blood. DNA for the CDR3: TGTGCCTGGAAAGTTCTGGACAGGGGGCCCTCTGGAAACACCATATATTTT. Its translation: CAWKVLDRGPSGNTIYF.